The present TCR beta chain was sequenced within a study of cytomegalovirus exposure and HLA in healthy donors. Between the trimmed V and J ends, which lost 0 bases and 3 bases, there was a span of 12 bases. This CDR3 spans 14 amino acids. Germline V gene sequence: CDR1 GTSNPN, CDR2 SVGIG (reference sequence). Researchers ran the PCR with 60 Vbeta and 13 Jbeta primers. Sequencing used immunoSEQ multiplex PCR; TCRdb keeps in-frame clones, though not all of them. The table includes more than 80,000 clones, about 81% detected once. The gene calls are TRBV30 and TRBJ2-7; D ambiguous. The sequence was collected from a male donor in good health and CMV-seropositive. The sample comprised PBMCs. CDR3: CAWSVGPTSYEQYF. The CDR3 DNA is TGTGCCTGGAGTGTGGGCCCGACCAGCTACGAGCAGTACTTC.